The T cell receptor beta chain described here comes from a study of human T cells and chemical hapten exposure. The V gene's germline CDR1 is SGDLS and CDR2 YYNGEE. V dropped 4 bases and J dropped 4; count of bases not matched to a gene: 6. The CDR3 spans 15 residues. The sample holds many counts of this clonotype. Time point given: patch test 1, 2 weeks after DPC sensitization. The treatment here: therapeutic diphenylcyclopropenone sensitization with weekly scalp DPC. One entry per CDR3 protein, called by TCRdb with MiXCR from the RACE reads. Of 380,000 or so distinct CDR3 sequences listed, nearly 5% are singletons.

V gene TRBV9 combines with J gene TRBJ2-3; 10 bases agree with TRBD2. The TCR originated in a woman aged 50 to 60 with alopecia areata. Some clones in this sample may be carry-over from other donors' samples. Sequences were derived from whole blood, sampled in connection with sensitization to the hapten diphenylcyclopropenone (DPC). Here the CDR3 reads CASSSSGTSADTQYF. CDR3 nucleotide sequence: TGTGCCAGCAGCTCTTCCGGGACTAGCGCAGATACGCAGTATTTT. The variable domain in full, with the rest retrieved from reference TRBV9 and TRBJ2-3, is DSGVTQTPKHLITATGQRVTLRCSPRSGDLSVYWYQQSLDQGLQFLIQYYNGEERAKGNILERFSAQQFPDLHSELNLSSLELGDSALYFCASSSSGTSADTQYFGPGTRLTVL.